Listed below are T cell receptor beta chains from one sample, sequenced in a study of blood T cell repertoires in COVID-19. Sequencing was performed with immunoSEQ multiplex PCR; in TCRdb, only in-frame clones are kept and a portion is missing. The table records around 180,000 clones, more than 70% of them present only once. Sequenced sample: peripheral blood. Receptors were obtained from a man in his forties with active or convalescent COVID-19. Both conserved end residues are part of each CDR3. A D gene is named only where the DNA matches it firmly. Not all rows give a size; the values are once, few, many and, for expanded clones, a class.

clone_size d_call j_call v_call cdr3_nt cdr3_aa
NA NA TRBJ2-3 TRBV5-1 TGCGCCAGCAGCAAGGTGGCGGGGGCCGTATTGACCACAGATACGCAGTATTTT CASSKVAGAVLTTDTQYF
NA TRBD1 TRBJ2-7 TRBV6-5 TGTGCCAGCAGCCTGGGACAGACTCTCTCCTACGAGCAGTACTTC CASSLGQTLSYEQYF
NA TRBD1 TRBJ2-2 TRBV3-1/TRBV3-2 TGTGCCAGCAGCCGACGGGACAGGAGGACCGGGGAGCTGTTTTTT CASSRRDRRTGELFF
NA NA TRBJ1-5 TRBV5-3 TGTGCCAGAAATAGGGAGGGGCAGGTGGGCAATCAGCCCCAGCATTTT CARNREGQVGNQPQHF
NA TRBD1 TRBJ1-6 TRBV3-1/TRBV3-2 TGTGCCAGCAGTGACGACAGGGGGCGCTCACCCCTCCACTTT CASSDDRGRSPLHF
NA NA TRBJ1-2 TRBV27 TGTGCCAGCAGCCTGGGCCGATTCTATGGCTACACCTTC CASSLGRFYGYTF
NA NA TRBJ1-6 TRBV4-1 TGCGCCAGCAGCCTTCCGACAGCTAATAATTCACCCCTCCACTTT CASSLPTANNSPLHF
NA TRBD1 TRBJ2-1 TRBV5-4 TGTGCCAGCAGCCCTGCTCGCGGACAGGTGAACAATGAGCAGTTCTTC CASSPARGQVNNEQFF
NA TRBD2 TRBJ2-1 TRBV28 TGTGCCAGCAGTTTAGGTAGCGGGGGCCCTAGCTCCTACAATGAGCAGTTCTTC CASSLGSGGPSSYNEQFF
NA NA TRBJ1-1 TRBV30 TGTGCCTGGAAGGCGGGACCGCGCACGGCTTTCTTT CAWKAGPRTAFF
NA NA TRBJ1-2 TRBV9 TGTGCCAGCAGCGTAGGCGGGGGGAACTATGGCTACACCTTC CASSVGGGNYGYTF
few TRBD2 TRBJ2-2 TRBV11-3 TGTGCCAGCAGCCCCCACCCGGGACTAGCGAGAGTCGGGGAGCTGTTTTTT CASSPHPGLARVGELFF
NA TRBD1 TRBJ1-2 TRBV28 TGTGCCAGCAGAAACAGGGGTAACGGGGGCTACACCTTC CASRNRGNGGYTF
once TRBD2 TRBJ2-1 TRBV18 TGTGCCAGCTCACCGGGGGGGGACAATGAGCAGTTCTTC CASSPGGDNEQFF
NA NA TRBJ1-2 TRBV6-1 TGTGCCAGCAGTGTCCAGGGGATCGGATCCTTTCCTAACTATGGCTACACCTTC CASSVQGIGSFPNYGYTF
NA NA TRBJ1-1 TRBV7-2 TGTGCCAGCCAAGACACTTTGAACACTGAAGCTTTCTTT CASQDTLNTEAFF
NA NA TRBJ2-7 TRBV27 TGTGCCAGCAGTTTAGGGCTGGACACGACCTACGAGCAGTACTTC CASSLGLDTTYEQYF
few NA TRBJ2-2 TRBV28 TGTGCCAGCAGTTTAACCCCGGGGACACGGCGAAACACCGGGGAGCTGTTTTTT CASSLTPGTRRNTGELFF
NA TRBD2 TRBJ2-5 TRBV28 TGTGCCAGCAGTTTATCCGGGACTAGGATGTACCAAGAGACCCAGTACTTC CASSLSGTRMYQETQYF
NA NA TRBJ2-4 TRBV4-1 TGCGCCAGCAGTGGTCAGGGGAAAAACATTCAGTACTTC CASSGQGKNIQYF
once TRBD1 TRBJ1-6 TRBV9 TGTGCCAGCAGCGCCTATTCGACAGGGCAGAATTCACCCCTCCACTTT CASSAYSTGQNSPLHF
NA NA TRBJ1-1 TRBV3-1/TRBV3-2 TGTGCCAGCAGCCCAAGACAGAACACTGAAGCTTTCTTT CASSPRQNTEAFF
NA NA TRBJ1-2 TRBV2 TGTGCCAGCAGTGAAGCGTTCCGGGACATCAATGGCTACACCTTC CASSEAFRDINGYTF
NA NA TRBJ1-2 TRBV28 TGTGCCAGCAGACCTCAGGGTGAGGCCAACTATGGCTACACCTTC CASRPQGEANYGYTF
NA NA TRBJ2-1 TRBV7-2 TGTGCCAGCAGCTTACGCCCCGGGGACTTACGGCGCAATGAGCAGTTCTTC CASSLRPGDLRRNEQFF
NA TRBD1 TRBJ1-6 TRBV27 TGTGCCAGCAGTTTAGTGGGGCCGGGACAGAATAATTCACCCCTCCACTTT CASSLVGPGQNNSPLHF
once NA TRBJ1-2 TRBV7-9 TGTGCCAGCAGCTTAGCGTTACAGGAGACCAACTATGGCTACACCTTC CASSLALQETNYGYTF
NA NA TRBJ2-5 TRBV10-3 TGTGCCATCAGCGCTTCCCTTCTAGGAGGGAGGGAGACCCAGTACTTC CAISASLLGGRETQYF
NA TRBD1 TRBJ2-4 TRBV6-6 TGTGCCAGCAGTCCCTCCCCCGGGACAGGGGGCATTTCCAAAAACATTCAGTACTTC CASSPSPGTGGISKNIQYF
NA NA TRBJ2-5 TRBV11-3 TGTGCCAGCAGCTTAGGCGGGGGCTCTCAAGAGACCCAGTACTTC CASSLGGGSQETQYF
NA NA TRBJ1-1 TRBV19 TGTGCCAGTAGTATAATAACAGGGCCGAACACTGAAGCTTTCTTT CASSIITGPNTEAFF